This T cell receptor (beta chain) was retrieved from a study of blood T cell repertoires in COVID-19. Study at large: Material from acute and convalescent COVID-19 was sourced from the United States, Italy and Spain. Sources were T cells, B-cell-depleted T cells, or PBMCs; the material itself was cDNA or gDNA.

Germline V lookup: CDR1 SGHTA, CDR2 FQGNSA. V was cut by 7 bases and J by 6 bases, with 15 bases left in between. The CDR3 is made up of 14 amino acids. Those enrolled in Seattle joined during active infection and were followed longitudinally afterward. Per the authors' pipeline: Estimates of nucleated cell counts were drawn from the amplification of reference gene primers. This table comes from immunoSEQ multiplex PCR, and its TCRdb copy is limited to in-frame clones, with some not included. Clone size and the V and J calls come from that table; the DNA yielded D and trimming. The data show 400,000 or so clones, 89% seen once.

The chain carries TRBV7-2 and TRBJ1-4, with D possibly being TRBD1 (6 bases). The TCR originated in a woman between 40 and 50 years old with COVID-19, enrolled during active disease. Sequenced input: peripheral blood. In DNA form, the CDR3 reads TGTGCCAGCACCATAGGGCAGGGGTATGAAAAACTGTTTTTT. It encodes CASTIGQGYEKLFF.